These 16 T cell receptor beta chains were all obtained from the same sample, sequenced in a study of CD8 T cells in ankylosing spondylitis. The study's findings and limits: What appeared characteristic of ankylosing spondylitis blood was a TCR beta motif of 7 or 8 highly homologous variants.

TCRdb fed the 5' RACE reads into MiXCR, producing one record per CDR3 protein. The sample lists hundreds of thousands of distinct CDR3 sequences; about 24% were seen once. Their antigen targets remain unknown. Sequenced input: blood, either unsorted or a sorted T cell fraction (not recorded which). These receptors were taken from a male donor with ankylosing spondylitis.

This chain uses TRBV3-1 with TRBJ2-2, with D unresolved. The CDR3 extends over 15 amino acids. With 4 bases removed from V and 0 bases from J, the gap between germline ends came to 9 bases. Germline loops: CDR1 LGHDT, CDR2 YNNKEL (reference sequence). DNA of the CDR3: TGTGCCAGCAGCCCCAGTTGGGCGAACACCGGGGAGCTGTTTTTT. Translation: CASSPSWANTGELFF.

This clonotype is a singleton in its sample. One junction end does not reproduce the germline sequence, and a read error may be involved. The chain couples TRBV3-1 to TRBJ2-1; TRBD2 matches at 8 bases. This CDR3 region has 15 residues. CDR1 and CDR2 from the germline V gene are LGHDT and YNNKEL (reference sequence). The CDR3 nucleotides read TGTGCCAGCAGTCAAGCGGGAGTCCCTTACAATGAGCAGTTCTTC. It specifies CASSQAGVPYNEQFF.

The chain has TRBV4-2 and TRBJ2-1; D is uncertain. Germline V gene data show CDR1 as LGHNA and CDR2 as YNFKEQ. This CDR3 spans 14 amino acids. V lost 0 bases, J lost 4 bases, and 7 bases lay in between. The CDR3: CASSQDGEYNEQFF. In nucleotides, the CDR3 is TGTGCCAGCAGCCAAGATGGGGAATACAATGAGCAGTTCTTC.

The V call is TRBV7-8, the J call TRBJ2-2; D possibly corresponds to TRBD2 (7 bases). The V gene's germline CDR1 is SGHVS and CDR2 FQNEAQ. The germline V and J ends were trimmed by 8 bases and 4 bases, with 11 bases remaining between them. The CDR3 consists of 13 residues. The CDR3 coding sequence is TGTGCCAGCCGGGGGGCCTCCACCGGGGAGCTGTTTTTT. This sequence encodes CASRGASTGELFF. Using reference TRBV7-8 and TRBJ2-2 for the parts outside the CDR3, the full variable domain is GAGVSQSPRYKVAKRGQDVALRCDPISGHVSLFWYQQALGQGPEFLTYFQNEAQLDKSGLPSDRFFAERPEGSVSTLKIQRTQQEDSAVYLCASRGASTGELFFGEGSRLTVL.

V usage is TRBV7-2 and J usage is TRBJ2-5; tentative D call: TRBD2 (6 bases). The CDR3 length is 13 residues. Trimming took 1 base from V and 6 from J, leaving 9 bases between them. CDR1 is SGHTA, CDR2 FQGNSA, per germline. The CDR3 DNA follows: TGTGCCAGCAGCTTAGGGGGGGTACAGACCCAGTACTTC. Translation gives CASSLGGVQTQYF.

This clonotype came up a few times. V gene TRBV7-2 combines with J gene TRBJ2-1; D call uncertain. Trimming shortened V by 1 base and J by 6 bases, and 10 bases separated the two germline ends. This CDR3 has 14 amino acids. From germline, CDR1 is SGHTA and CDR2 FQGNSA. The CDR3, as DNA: TGTGCCAGCAGCTTAGGGTTAGGCTCCAATGAGCAGTTCTTC. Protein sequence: CASSLGLGSNEQFF.

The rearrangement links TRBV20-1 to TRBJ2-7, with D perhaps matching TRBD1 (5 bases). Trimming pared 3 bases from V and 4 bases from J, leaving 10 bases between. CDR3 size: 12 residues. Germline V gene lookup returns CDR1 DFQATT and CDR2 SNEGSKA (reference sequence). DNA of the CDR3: TGCAGTGCTAGTTTGGGGCAGTACGAGCAGTACTTC. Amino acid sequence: CSASLGQYEQYF.

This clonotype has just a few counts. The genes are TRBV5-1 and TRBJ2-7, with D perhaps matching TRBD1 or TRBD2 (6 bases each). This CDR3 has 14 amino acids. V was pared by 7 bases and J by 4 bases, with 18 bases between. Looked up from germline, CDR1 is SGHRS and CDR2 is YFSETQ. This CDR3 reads CASASGAGAYEQYV. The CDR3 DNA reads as TGCGCCAGCGCCTCGGGGGCAGGAGCGTACGAGCAGTACGTC.

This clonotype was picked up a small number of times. The CDR3 protein is CSAEGLAEKLFF. The CDR3 DNA reads TGCAGTGCTGAGGGATTGGCTGAAAAACTGTTTTTT. This chain joins TRBV20-1 and TRBJ1-4; the D is unclear. CDR3 length: 12 residues. Between the trimmed V and J ends, which lost 5 bases and 7 bases, there was a span of 11 bases. Looked up from germline, CDR1 is DFQATT and CDR2 is SNEGSKA (reference sequence).

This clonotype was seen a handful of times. CDR3 sequence reads: CASSLTARGEQFF. The CDR3 DNA follows: TGTGCCAGCAGCTTGACAGCCCGGGGGGAGCAGTTCTTC. The V call is TRBV4-2, the J call TRBJ2-1; a possible D gene is TRBD2 (6 bases). From germline, CDR1 is LGHNA and CDR2 YNFKEQ. CDR3 length: 13 residues. Trimming pared 5 bases from V and 10 bases from J, leaving 15 bases between.

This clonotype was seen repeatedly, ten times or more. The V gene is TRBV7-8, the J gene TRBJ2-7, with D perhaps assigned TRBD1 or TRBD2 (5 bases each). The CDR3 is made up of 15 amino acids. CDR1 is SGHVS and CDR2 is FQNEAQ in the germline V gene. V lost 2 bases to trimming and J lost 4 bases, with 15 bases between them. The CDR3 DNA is TGTGCCAGCAGCTTAAGGGCAGGGAGTTTGTACGAGCAGTACGTC. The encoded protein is CASSLRAGSLYEQYV.

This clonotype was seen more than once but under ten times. The CDR3 DNA follows: TGTGCCAGCAGCACAGGACAGGGGTGGATGGAACTGTTTTTT. Encoded protein: CASSTGQGWMELFF. The chain links TRBV7-9 to TRBJ1-4; 9 bases map to TRBD1. The CDR3 length is 14 residues. The V gene's germline CDR1 is SEHNR and CDR2 FQNEAQ (reference sequence). With V trimmed by 5 bases and J by 12 bases, 10 bases remained unmatched.

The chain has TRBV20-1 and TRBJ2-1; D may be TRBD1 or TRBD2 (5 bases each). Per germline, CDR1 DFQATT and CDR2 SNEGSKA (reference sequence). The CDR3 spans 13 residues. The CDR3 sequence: CSATRQIYNEQFF. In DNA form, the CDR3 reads TGCAGCGCCACTAGACAGATTTACAATGAGCAGTTCTTC.

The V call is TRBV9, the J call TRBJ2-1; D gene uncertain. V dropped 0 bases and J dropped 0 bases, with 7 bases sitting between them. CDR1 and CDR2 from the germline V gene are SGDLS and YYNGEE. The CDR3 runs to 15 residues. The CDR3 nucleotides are TGTGCCAGCAGCGTAGGAGCAGCCTCCTACAATGAGCAGTTCTTC. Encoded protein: CASSVGAASYNEQFF.

The CDR3 spells CATVQGGHGTEAFF. CDR3 DNA sequence: TGTGCCACCGTCCAAGGGGGGCACGGCACTGAAGCTTTCTTT. V is TRBV12-3 or TRBV12-4 and J is TRBJ1-1; a possible D gene is TRBD1 (6 bases). Trimming removed 10 bases from V and 4 bases from J, with 19 bases in between. The CDR3 length is 14 residues.

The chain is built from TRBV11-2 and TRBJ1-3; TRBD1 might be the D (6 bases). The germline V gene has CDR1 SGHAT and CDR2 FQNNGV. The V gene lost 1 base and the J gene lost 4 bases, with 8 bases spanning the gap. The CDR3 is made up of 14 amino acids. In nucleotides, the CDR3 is TGTGCCAGCAGCTTAGGGACAGTCGGAAACACCATATATTTT. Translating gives CASSLGTVGNTIYF.